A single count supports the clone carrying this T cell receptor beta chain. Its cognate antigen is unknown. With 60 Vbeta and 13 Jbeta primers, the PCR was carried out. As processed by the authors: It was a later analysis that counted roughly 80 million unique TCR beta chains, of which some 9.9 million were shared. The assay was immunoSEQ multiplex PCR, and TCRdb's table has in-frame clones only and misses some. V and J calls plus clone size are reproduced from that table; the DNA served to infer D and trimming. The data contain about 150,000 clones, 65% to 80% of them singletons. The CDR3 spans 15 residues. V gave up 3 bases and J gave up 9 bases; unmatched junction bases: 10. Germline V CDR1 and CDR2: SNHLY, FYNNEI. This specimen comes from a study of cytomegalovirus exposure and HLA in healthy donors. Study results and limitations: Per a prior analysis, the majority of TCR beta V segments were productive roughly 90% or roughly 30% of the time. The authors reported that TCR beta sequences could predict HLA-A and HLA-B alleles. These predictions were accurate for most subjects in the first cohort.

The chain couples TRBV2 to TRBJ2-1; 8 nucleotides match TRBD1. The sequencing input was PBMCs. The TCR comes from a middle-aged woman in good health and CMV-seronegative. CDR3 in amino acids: CASSDRTGYNSEQFF. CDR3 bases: TGTGCCAGCAGTGATCGGACAGGGTATAATAGTGAGCAGTTCTTC.